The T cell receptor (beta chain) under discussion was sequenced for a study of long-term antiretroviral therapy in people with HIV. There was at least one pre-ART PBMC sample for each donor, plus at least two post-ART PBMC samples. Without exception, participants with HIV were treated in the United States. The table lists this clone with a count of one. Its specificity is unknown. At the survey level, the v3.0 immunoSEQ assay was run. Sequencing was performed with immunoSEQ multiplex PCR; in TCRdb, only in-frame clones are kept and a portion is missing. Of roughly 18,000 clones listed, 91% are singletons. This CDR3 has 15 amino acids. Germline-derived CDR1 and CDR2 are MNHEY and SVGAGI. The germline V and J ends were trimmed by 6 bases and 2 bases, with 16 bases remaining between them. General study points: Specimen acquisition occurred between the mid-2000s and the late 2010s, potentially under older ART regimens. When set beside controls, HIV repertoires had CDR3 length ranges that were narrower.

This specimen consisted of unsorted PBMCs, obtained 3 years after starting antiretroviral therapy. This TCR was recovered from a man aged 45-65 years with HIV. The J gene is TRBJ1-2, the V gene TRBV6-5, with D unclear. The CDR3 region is CASRMGGPLNYGYTF. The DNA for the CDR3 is TGTGCCAGCAGAATGGGCGGCCCCTTGAACTATGGCTACACCTTC.